These 13 T cell receptor beta chains came from one sample sequenced in a study of shared clonotypes between healthy human individuals. The data were produced by immunoSEQ multiplex PCR, yet TCRdb's version contains in-frame clones alone and is incomplete. Found here are some 1,400,000 clones, roughly 96% of them singletons; the top ten hold approximately 1%. Specimen: naive CD4+ T cells sorted from blood. Noted subset: CD45RA+ positively selected. These receptors came from a young man in good health.

This chain uses TRBV5-1 with TRBJ2-1, with D possibly being TRBD1 or TRBD2 (12 bases each). Per germline, CDR1 SGHRS and CDR2 YFSETQ. Trimming removed 4 bases at V and 7 bases at J, with 30 bases between. The CDR3 runs 19 residues. For the CDR3, the DNA is TGCGCCAGCAGCACGGGACAGGGGGCGACTAGCGGGAGTACGAATGAGCAGTTCTTC. Translation gives CASSTGQGATSGSTNEQFF.

The rearrangement links TRBV5-4 to TRBJ2-1, with 9 bases aligning to TRBD2. This CDR3 comprises 13 residues. Germline V lookup: CDR1 SGHNT, CDR2 YYREEE (reference sequence). V was clipped by 7 bases and J by 6 bases; unmatched bases: 5. The CDR3 sequence: CASGREGLNEQFF. The CDR3 nucleotides are TGTGCCAGCGGGCGGGAGGGCCTCAATGAGCAGTTCTTC.

This sequence joins TRBV6-4 and TRBJ1-2; the D is unclear. The CDR3 is 14 residues long. The V end was cut by 0 bases, the J end by 5 bases, with 10 bases between. Germline CDR1 and CDR2: MRHNA and SNTAGT. The CDR3 loop is CASSDSGGDYGYTF. For the CDR3, the DNA is TGTGCCAGCAGTGACTCAGGTGGGGATTATGGCTACACCTTC.

This clone is a singleton in its sample. V gene TRBV28 combines with J gene TRBJ2-2, with 12 bases matching TRBD2. This CDR3 contains 18 residues. Per the germline V gene, CDR1 is MDHEN and CDR2 is SYDVKM. J lost 0 bases, V lost 4 bases, and 6 bases had no gene match. CDR3 coding DNA: TGTGCCAGCAGTTCCCCTCGACTAGCGGGGGCGAACACCGGGGAGCTGTTTTTT. The encoded protein is CASSSPRLAGANTGELFF.

Here the CDR3 DNA reads TGTGCCAGCAGCGACGGATCAGCTGGAAACACCATATATTTT. Translating it yields CASSDGSAGNTIYF. The chain combines TRBV5-5 with TRBJ1-3; D is uncertain. CDR1 is SGHKS and CDR2 is YYEKEE in the germline V gene (reference sequence). The CDR3 sequence is 14 residues long. V lost 4 bases, J lost 2 bases, and 10 bases lay in between.

The CDR3 region is CASSQDFGGSYEQYF. In DNA, the CDR3 is TGCGCCAGCAGCCAAGATTTCGGTGGGTCCTACGAGCAGTACTTC. The chain is built from TRBV4-3 and TRBJ2-7; D remains unclear. CDR1 is LGHNA, CDR2 YSLEER, per germline. Trimming pared 0 bases from V and 1 base from J, leaving 10 bases between. The CDR3 sequence is 15 residues long.

The chain couples TRBV9 to TRBJ1-3; D possibly corresponds to TRBD1 (6 bases). The ends were cut back, 0 bases at V and 5 bases at J, with 12 bases in the middle. The CDR3 sequence is 15 residues long. The germline V gene encodes CDR1 SGDLS and CDR2 YYNGEE. The CDR3 protein is CASSVAGTIRNTIYF. CDR3 bases: TGTGCCAGCAGCGTAGCGGGGACAATCCGAAACACCATATATTTT. Supplemented by reference TRBV9 and TRBJ1-3, the full variable domain reads DSGVTQTPKHLITATGQRVTLRCSPRSGDLSVYWYQQSLDQGLQFLIQYYNGEERAKGNILERFSAQQFPDLHSELNLSSLELGDSALYFCASSVAGTIRNTIYFGEGSWLTVV.

The V gene is TRBV2, the J gene TRBJ2-1; no firm D call. Germline V gene sequence: CDR1 SNHLY, CDR2 FYNNEI. This CDR3 spans 14 amino acids. The ends were cut back, 10 bases at V and 4 bases at J, with 17 bases in the middle. CDR3 nucleotide sequence: TGTGCCATCCAAGAAGGGCTGAGATACAATGAGCAGTTCTTC. Amino acid sequence: CAIQEGLRYNEQFF.

J is TRBJ1-2 and V is TRBV6-5; D ambiguous. Trimming took 7 bases from V and 5 from J, leaving 17 bases between them. The CDR3 runs to 14 residues. Germline values: CDR1 MNHEY, CDR2 SVGAGI. The CDR3 sequence: CASIKAGSSYGYTF. The CDR3 coding sequence is TGTGCCAGCATAAAAGCGGGCAGTTCTTATGGCTACACCTTC.

This clone was picked up a small number of times. The chain has TRBV25-1 and TRBJ2-5, with D unclear. Per germline, CDR1 MGHDK and CDR2 SYGVNS. CDR3 length: 13 amino acids. Trimming removed 5 bases at V and 5 bases at J, with 12 bases between. CDR3 in amino acids: CASSSLLGETQYF. CDR3 nucleotides: TGTGCCAGCAGTTCCCTCCTCGGGGAGACCCAGTACTTC.

The rearrangement links TRBV9 to TRBJ2-3, with TRBD2 identical over 14 bases. Germline lookup yields CDR1 SGDLS and CDR2 YYNGEE. The CDR3 length is 16 residues. Trimming removed 4 bases from V and 4 bases from J; junction bases left unmatched: 5. The CDR3 DNA follows: TGTGCCAGCAGCCCACCGGGACTAGCGGGAGCAGATACGCAGTATTTT. Translated: CASSPPGLAGADTQYF.

The V and J genes are TRBV11-2 and TRBJ2-2; 7 bases align to TRBD1. Looked up from germline, CDR1 is SGHAT and CDR2 is FQNNGV. The CDR3 covers 16 residues. V shed 1 base and J 1 base; nucleotides not matched to a gene: 3. CDR3 in DNA: TGTGCCAGCAGCTTAGCAGGGGGTATGAACACCGGGGAGCTGTTTTTT. It translates to CASSLAGGMNTGELFF.

The chain uses TRBV5-1 and TRBJ2-7; tentative D call: TRBD2 (5 bases). Trimming removed 0 bases at V and 0 bases at J, with 7 bases between. Germline CDR1 and CDR2: SGHRS and YFSETQ. This CDR3 contains 14 residues. The CDR3: CASSLEAGSYEQYF. In nucleotides, the CDR3 is TGCGCCAGCAGCTTGGAGGCGGGCTCCTACGAGCAGTACTTC.